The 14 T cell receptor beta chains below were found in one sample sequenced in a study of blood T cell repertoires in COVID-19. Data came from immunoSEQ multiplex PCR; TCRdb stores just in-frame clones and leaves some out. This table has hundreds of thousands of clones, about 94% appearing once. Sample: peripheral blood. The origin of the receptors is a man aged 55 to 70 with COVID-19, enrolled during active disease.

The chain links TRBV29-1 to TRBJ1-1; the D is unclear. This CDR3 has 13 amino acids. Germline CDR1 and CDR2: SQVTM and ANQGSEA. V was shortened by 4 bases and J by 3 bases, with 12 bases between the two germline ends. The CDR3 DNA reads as TGCAGCGTTGTACCCAGATTGTACACTGAAGCTTTCTTT. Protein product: CSVVPRLYTEAFF.

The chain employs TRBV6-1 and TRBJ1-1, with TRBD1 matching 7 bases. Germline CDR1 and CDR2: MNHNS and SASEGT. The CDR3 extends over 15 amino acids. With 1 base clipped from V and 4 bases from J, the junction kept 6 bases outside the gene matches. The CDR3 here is CASSEEYRGGTEAFF. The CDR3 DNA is TGTGCCAGCAGTGAAGAATACAGGGGTGGCACTGAAGCTTTCTTT.

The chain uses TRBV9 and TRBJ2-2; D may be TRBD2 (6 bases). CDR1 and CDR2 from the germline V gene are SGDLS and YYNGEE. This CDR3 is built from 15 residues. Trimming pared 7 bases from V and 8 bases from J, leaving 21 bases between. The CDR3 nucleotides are TGTGCCAGCGGTGGGGGACTTCCGGTTGTTGGGGAGCTGTTTTTT. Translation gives CASGGGLPVVGELFF.

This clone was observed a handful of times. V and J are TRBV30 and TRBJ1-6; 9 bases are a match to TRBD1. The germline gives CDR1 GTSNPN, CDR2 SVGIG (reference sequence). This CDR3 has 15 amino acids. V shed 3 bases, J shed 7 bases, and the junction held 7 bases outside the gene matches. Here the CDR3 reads CAWRLSGTGNSPLHF. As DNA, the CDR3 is TGTGCCTGGAGGCTTTCCGGGACAGGGAATTCACCCCTCCACTTT.

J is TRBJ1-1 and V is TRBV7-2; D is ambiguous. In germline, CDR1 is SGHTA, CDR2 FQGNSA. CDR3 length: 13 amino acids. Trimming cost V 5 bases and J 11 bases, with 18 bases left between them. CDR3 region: CASSDSVPGTAFF. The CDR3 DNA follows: TGTGCCAGCAGCGATAGCGTGCCGGGCACGGCTTTCTTT.

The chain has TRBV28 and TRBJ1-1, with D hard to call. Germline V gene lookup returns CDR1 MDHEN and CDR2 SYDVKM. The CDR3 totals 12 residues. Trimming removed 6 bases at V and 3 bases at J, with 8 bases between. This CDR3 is CASRLSDTEAFF. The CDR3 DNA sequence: TGTGCCAGCAGACTCTCGGACACTGAAGCTTTCTTT.

CDR3 bases: TGTGCCAGCAGCTGGACTAGCGGGAGGATGCAGTTCTTC. Amino acids: CASSWTSGRMQFF. The V call is TRBV5-6, the J call TRBJ2-1; 14 bases match TRBD2. V dropped 3 bases and J dropped 12; count of bases not matched to a gene: 2. The CDR3 runs 13 residues. The germline V gene encodes CDR1 SGHDT and CDR2 YYEEEE.

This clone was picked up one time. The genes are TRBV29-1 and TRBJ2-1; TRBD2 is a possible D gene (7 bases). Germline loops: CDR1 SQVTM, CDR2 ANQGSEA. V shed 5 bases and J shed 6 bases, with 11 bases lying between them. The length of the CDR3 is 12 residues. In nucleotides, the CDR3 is TGCAGCGTTAAGGGGGAGGGCAATGAGCAGTTCTTC. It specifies CSVKGEGNEQFF.

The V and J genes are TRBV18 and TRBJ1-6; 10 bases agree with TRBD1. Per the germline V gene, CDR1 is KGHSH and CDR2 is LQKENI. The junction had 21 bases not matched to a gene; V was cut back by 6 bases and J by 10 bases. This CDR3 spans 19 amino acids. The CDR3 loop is CASSPGTGDANNVGSPLHF. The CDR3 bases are TGTGCCAGCTCGCCAGGGACAGGGGACGCTAACAACGTGGGCTCACCCCTCCACTTT.

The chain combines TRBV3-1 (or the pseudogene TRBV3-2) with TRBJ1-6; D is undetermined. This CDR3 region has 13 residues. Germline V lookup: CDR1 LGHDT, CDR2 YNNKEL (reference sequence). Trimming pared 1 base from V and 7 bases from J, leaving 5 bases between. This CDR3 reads CASSQGRNSPLHF. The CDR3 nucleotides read TGTGCCAGCAGCCAAGGCAGGAATTCACCCCTCCACTTT.

For the CDR3, the DNA is TGTGCCAGCAGTTCCCGAACAGGGGGTAATGAAAAACTGTTTTTT. Protein: CASSSRTGGNEKLFF. The chain links TRBV28 to TRBJ1-4, with 8 nucleotides matching TRBD1. The ends lost 4 bases at V and 4 bases at J; junction bases unmatched: 5. This CDR3 has 15 amino acids. CDR1 is MDHEN and CDR2 is SYDVKM in the germline V gene.

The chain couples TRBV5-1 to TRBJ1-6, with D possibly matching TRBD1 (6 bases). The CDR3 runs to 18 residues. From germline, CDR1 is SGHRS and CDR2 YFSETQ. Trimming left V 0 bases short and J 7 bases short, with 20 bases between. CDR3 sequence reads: CASSLVEGGGRGNSPLHF. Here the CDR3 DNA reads TGCGCCAGCAGCTTGGTGGAAGGTGGCGGCAGGGGAAATTCACCCCTCCACTTT.

CDR3 in amino acids: CASSPTENYGYTF. CDR3 in DNA: TGTGCCAGCAGCCCGACAGAGAACTATGGCTACACCTTC. The chain recombines TRBV5-5 with TRBJ1-2, with D perhaps matching TRBD1 (5 bases). The ends were cut back, 4 bases at V and 2 bases at J, with 9 bases in the middle. CDR1 and CDR2 (germline): SGHKS, YYEKEE (reference sequence). This CDR3 contains 13 residues.

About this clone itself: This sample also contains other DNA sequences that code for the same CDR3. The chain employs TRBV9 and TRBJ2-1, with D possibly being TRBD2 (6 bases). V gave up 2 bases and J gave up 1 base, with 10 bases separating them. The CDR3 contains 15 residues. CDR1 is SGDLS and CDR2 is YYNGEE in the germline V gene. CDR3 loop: CASSVSGGSYNEQFF. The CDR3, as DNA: TGTGCCAGCAGCGTGTCTGGAGGGTCCTACAATGAGCAGTTCTTC.